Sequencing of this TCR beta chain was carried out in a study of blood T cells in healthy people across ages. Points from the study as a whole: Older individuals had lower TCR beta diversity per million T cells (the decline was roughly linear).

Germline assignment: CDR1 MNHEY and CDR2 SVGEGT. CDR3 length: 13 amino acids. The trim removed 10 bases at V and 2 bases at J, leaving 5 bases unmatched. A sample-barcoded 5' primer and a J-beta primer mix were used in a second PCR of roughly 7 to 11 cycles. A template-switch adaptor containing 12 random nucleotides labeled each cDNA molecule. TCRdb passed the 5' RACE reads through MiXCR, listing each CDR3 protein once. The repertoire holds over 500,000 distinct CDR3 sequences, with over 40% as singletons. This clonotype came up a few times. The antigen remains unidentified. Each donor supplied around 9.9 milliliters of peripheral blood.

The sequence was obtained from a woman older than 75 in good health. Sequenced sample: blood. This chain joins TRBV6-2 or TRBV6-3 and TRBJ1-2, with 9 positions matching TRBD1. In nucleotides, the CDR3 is TGTGCCATATCTGGACAGGGGAACTATGGCTACACCTTC. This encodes CAISGQGNYGYTF.